This T cell receptor (beta chain) was profiled in a study of post-analysis software for immune sequencing data. Whole-study results and caveats: Co-batched samples clustered tightly together by F measure. Among multiple sclerosis patients, normalized Chao1 diversity was significantly below that of controls. When patients were compared with controls, five TRBV segments were more frequent, TRBV5-6, TRBV5-1 and TRBV20-1 among them.

TCR beta cDNA libraries had unique molecular identifiers. Between roughly 0.95 and 10 million T cells gave rise to some 520,000 cDNA molecules. TCRdb reprocessed the PCR reads via MiXCR and lists one record per CDR3 protein. The sample holds about 430,000 distinct CDR3 sequences, approximately 37% seen once. With respect to this clonotype: Its target is unknown.

This CDR3 has 13 amino acids. The germline V and J ends were trimmed by 5 bases and 6 bases, with 13 bases remaining between them. CDR1 is SGHVS and CDR2 is FQNEAQ in the germline V gene. The specimen was blood. This TCR derives from a girl aged 2-10 years with multiple sclerosis. The gene calls are TRBV7-8 and TRBJ1-2; a weak D match, TRBD1 (6 bases). The CDR3 DNA reads TGTGCCAGCAGCAAACCGGGACAACATGGCTACACCTTC. Amino acids: CASSKPGQHGYTF.